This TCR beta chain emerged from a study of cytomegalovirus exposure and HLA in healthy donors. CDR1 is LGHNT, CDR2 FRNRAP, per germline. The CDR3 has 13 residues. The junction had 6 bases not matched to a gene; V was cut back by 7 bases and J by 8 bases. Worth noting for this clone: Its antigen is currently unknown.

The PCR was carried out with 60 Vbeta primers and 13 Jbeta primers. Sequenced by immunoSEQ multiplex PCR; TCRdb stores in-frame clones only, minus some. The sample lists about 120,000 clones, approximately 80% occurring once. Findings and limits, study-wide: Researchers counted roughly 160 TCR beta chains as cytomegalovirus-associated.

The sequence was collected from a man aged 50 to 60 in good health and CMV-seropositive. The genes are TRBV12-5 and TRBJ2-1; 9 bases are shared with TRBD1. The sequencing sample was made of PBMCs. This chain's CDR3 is CASARDRVHEQFF. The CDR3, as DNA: TGTGCTAGTGCTCGGGACAGGGTCCATGAGCAGTTCTTC.